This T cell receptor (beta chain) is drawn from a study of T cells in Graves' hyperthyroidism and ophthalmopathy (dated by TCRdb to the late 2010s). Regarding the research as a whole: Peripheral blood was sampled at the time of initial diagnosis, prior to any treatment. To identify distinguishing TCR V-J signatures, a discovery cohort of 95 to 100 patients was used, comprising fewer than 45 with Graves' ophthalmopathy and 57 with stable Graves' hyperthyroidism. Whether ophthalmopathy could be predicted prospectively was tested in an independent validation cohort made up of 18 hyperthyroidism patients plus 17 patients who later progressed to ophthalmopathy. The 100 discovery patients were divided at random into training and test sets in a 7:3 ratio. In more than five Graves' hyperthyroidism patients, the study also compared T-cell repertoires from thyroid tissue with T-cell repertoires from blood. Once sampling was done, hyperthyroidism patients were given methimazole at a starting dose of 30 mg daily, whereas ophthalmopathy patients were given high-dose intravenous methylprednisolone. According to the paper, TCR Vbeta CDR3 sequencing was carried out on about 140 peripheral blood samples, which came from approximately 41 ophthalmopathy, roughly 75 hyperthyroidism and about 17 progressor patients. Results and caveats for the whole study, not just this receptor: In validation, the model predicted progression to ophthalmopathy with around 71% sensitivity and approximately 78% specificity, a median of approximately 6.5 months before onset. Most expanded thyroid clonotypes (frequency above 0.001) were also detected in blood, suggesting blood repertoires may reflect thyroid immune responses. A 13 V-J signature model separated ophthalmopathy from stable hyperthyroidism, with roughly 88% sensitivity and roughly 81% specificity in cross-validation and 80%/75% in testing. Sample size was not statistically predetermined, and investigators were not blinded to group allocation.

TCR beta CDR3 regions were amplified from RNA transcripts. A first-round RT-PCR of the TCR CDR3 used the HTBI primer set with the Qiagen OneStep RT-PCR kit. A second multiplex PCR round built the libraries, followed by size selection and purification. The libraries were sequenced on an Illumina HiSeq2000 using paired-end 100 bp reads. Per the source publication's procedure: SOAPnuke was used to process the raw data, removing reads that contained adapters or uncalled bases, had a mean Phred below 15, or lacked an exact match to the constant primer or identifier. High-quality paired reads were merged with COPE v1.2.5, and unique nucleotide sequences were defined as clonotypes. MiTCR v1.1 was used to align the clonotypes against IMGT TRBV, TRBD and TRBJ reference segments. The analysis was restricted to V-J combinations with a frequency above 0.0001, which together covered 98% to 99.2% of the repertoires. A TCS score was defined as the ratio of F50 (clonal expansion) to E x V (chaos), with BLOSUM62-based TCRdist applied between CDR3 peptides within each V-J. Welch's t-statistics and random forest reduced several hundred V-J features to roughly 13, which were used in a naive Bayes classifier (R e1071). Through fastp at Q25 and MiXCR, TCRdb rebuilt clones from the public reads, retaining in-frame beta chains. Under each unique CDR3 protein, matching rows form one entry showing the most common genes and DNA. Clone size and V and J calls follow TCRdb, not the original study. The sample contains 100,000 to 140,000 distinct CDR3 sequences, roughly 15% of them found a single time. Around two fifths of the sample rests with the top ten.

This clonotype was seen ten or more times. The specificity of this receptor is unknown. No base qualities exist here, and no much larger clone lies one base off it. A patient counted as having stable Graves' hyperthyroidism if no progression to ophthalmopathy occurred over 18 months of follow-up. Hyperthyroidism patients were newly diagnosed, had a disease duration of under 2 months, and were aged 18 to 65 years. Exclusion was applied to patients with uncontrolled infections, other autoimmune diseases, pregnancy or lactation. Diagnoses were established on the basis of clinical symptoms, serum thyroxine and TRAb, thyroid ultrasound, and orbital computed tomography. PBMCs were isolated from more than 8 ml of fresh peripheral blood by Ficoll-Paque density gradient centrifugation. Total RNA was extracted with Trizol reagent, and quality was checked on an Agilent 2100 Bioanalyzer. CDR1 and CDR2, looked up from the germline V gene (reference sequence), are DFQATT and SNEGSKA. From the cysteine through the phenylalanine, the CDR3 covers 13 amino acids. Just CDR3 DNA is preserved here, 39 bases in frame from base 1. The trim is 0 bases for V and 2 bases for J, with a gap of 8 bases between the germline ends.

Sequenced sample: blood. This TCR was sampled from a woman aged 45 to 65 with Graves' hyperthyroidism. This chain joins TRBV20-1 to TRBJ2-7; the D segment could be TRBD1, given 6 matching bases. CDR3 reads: CSARDTGTYEQYF. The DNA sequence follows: TGCAGTGCTAGAGATACAGGGACCTACGAGCAGTACTTC.